The sequence of this T cell receptor beta chain was determined in a study of T cell repertoires in cytomegalovirus infection. Study-level background: Evidence of both CMV infection and a matching HLA type came from public TCR beta signatures. Study-wide results and caveats: It was HLA-C-restricted CMV-specific TCR beta clonotypes that dominated the response ex vivo. Public TCR beta family frequency separated CMV-and-HLA carriers, including in an independent cohort.

V was pared by 0 bases and J by 7 bases, with 16 bases between. CDR1 and CDR2 (germline): LGHNA, YNFKEQ. The CDR3 loop spans 16 amino acids. One entry per CDR3 protein, called by TCRdb with MiXCR from the reads. The sample consists of approximately 500,000 distinct CDR3 sequences, 15% to 20% of them appearing once. In this sample, this clonotype turned up many times. The antigen is not known. This clonotype was sampled from a human donor in good health (CMV status not recorded). Some clones in this sample may be carry-over from other donors' samples. The chain recombines TRBV4-2 with TRBJ2-1, with D tentatively TRBD1 (6 bases). The sample consisted of CD8+ T cells from PBMCs. CDR3 sequence: CASSQDKGVVYNEQFF. CDR3 nucleotides: TGTGCCAGCAGCCAAGATAAGGGGGTGGTGTATAATGAGCAGTTCTTC.